One sample yielded the 13 T cell receptor beta chains listed below, sequenced in a study of cytomegalovirus exposure and HLA in healthy donors. PCR was performed using 60 Vbeta and 13 Jbeta primers. TCRdb's copy holds only in-frame clones and misses some; the assay was immunoSEQ multiplex PCR. Among about 38,000 clones listed, roughly 89% were seen once. The sample consisted of PBMCs. The receptors come from a woman between 40 and 55 years old in good health and CMV-seropositive.

This chain links TRBV7-8 with TRBJ2-5; 7 bases fit TRBD1. With 5 bases clipped from V and 5 bases from J, the junction kept 11 bases outside the gene matches. From germline, CDR1 is SGHVS and CDR2 FQNEAQ. The CDR3 totals 15 residues. The CDR3 DNA reads TGTGCCAGCAGCACTCACAGGGGTCTAGGGGAGACCCAGTACTTC. The encoded protein is CASSTHRGLGETQYF.

V usage is TRBV5-4 and J usage is TRBJ2-7; tentatively, D is TRBD1 (6 bases). Germline V gene lookup returns CDR1 SGHNT and CDR2 YYREEE (reference sequence). CDR3 size: 15 residues. Deletions cut 1 base from V and 6 bases from J, with 17 bases between. Here the CDR3 reads CASSLQGTPQGEQYF. The CDR3 DNA sequence: TGTGCCAGCAGCTTGCAGGGGACACCCCAGGGCGAGCAGTACTTC.

Comments on this clone: Other nucleotide sequences from this sample produce the same CDR3. The chain joins TRBV28 to TRBJ2-1; the D gene is possibly TRBD2 (6 bases). This CDR3 is 15 amino acids long. Trimming stripped 2 bases from V and 2 bases from J, with 10 bases between. Germline V gives CDR1 MDHEN, CDR2 SYDVKM. The CDR3 DNA is TGTGCCAGCAGTTTAGGGGGAGGCCCCTACAATGAGCAGTTCTTC. Its translation: CASSLGGGPYNEQFF.

The chain couples TRBV7-7 to TRBJ2-5, with D unresolved. Germline lookup yields CDR1 SSHAT and CDR2 FNYEAQ (reference sequence). There are 13 residues in the CDR3. V was shortened by 6 bases and J by 5 bases, with 13 bases between the two germline ends. The CDR3 sequence is CASSRDSVETQYF. CDR3 sequence (DNA): TGTGCCAGCAGTCGAGACTCCGTGGAGACCCAGTACTTC.

The rearrangement links TRBV9 to TRBJ2-7, with TRBD1 matching over 10 bases. After removal of 2 bases from V and 4 bases from J, the junction contained 3 bases not matched to a gene. The CDR3 has 14 amino acids. Germline V gives CDR1 SGDLS, CDR2 YYNGEE. CDR3 sequence (DNA): TGTGCCAGCAGCGTGACAGGGGGCGAGTACGAGCAGTACTTC. Residues: CASSVTGGEYEQYF.

The chain is built from TRBV10-3 and TRBJ2-1; D is perhaps TRBD2 (7 bases). This CDR3 contains 17 residues. Trimming removed 6 bases from V and 7 bases from J, with 25 bases in between. Germline CDR1 is ENHRY and CDR2 is SYGVKD. The CDR3 spells CAISLLGAGAAGNEQFF. The CDR3 bases are TGTGCCATCAGCCTCCTGGGGGCGGGGGCTGCGGGGAATGAGCAGTTCTTC.

The CDR3 spells CASSQRNGRADTQYF. The DNA of the CDR3 is TGTGCCAGCAGCCAAAGGAACGGGCGGGCAGATACGCAGTATTTT. The V gene is TRBV14, the J gene TRBJ2-3; the D gene is possibly TRBD2 (5 bases). Per the germline V gene, CDR1 is SGHDN and CDR2 is FVKESK. The CDR3 runs to 15 residues. Between the trimmed V and J ends, which lost 2 bases and 4 bases, there was a span of 13 bases.

The V call is TRBV6-5, the J call TRBJ1-2, with a weak D call TRBD1 (5 bases). From germline, CDR1 is MNHEY and CDR2 SVGAGI. Trimming took 5 bases from V and 4 from J, leaving 11 bases between them. CDR3 length equals 13 residues. CDR3 nucleotide sequence: TGTGCCAGCAGTCCTCAGGGAACCTATGGCTACACCTTC. This gives the protein CASSPQGTYGYTF.

This clone was observed once. The gene calls are TRBV5-6 and TRBJ2-5; 9 bases map to TRBD1. The CDR3 runs to 15 residues. The ends lost 0 bases at V and 2 bases at J; junction bases unmatched: 2. Germline CDR1 is SGHDT and CDR2 is YYEEEE. The CDR3 loop is CASSLADRGQETQYF. The CDR3 nucleotides read TGTGCCAGCAGCTTGGCCGACAGGGGGCAAGAGACCCAGTACTTC.

This clone showed up just a few times. This chain links TRBV6-4 with TRBJ2-3; 12 bases are shared with TRBD2. This CDR3 contains 15 residues. CDR1 and CDR2 from the germline V gene are MRHNA and SNTAGT. Trimming removed 4 bases from V and 1 base from J; junction bases left unmatched: 0. The CDR3 DNA follows: TGTGCCAGCAGTGGGACTAGCGGGGGCACAGATACGCAGTATTTT. Protein sequence: CASSGTSGGTDTQYF.

This chain links TRBV10-3 with TRBJ2-1; D call uncertain. Germline CDR1 is ENHRY and CDR2 is SYGVKD. V was clipped by 3 bases and J by 4 bases, with 7 bases between them. The CDR3 contains 13 residues. The DNA of the CDR3 is TGTGCCATCAGTGACCCCCCTTACAATGAGCAGTTCTTC. Translation gives CAISDPPYNEQFF.

This chain uses TRBV21-1 with TRBJ1-6. TRBV21-1 is reported as a pseudogene. The CDR3 totals 14 residues. The CDR3 DNA reads TGTGCCACCCACCAGAGGGCACAGAATTCACCCCTCCACTTT. This sequence encodes CATHQRAQNSPLHF.

In regard to this clone: The identical CDR3 is also encoded by other nucleotide sequences in the sample. The chain combines TRBV21-1 with TRBJ1-3; the table's D call, TRBD1, has no DNA check behind it. TRBV21-1 is marked as a pseudogene. The length of the CDR3 is 15 residues. The CDR3 spells CASSKKGSDGNTIYF. CDR3 in DNA: TGTGCCAGCAGCAAGAAGGGGTCGGATGGAAACACCATATATTTT.